What follows is one T cell receptor beta chain and its context. Its antigen is as yet unknown. Trimming stripped 6 bases from V and 0 bases from J, with 15 bases between. This CDR3 spans 15 amino acids. Germline CDR1 is SNHLY and CDR2 is FYNNEI. This entry is derived from a study of blood T cells in healthy people across ages. Study in general: Template switching caught about one barcoded beta molecule for each two T cells.

Study conclusions and caveats: Significant beta diversity loss was already apparent by age approximately 36, declining roughly linearly.

Primed by a sample-barcoded 5' primer and a J-beta primer mix, a second PCR proceeded for 7 to 11 cycles. MiXCR, applied by TCRdb to the 5' RACE reads, yields one record per CDR3 protein. The table records fewer than 2,000,000 distinct CDR3 sequences, about 35% of them present only once. The rearrangement joins TRBV2 to TRBJ2-7, with D maybe TRBD2 (5 bases). This sequence originates from a woman aged 25 to 45 in good health. Sequencing was done on a sample of blood. The CDR3 sequence is CASRSGRVDSYEQYF. DNA for the CDR3: TGTGCCAGCAGGAGCGGACGCGTGGACTCCTACGAGCAGTACTTC.